The 10 T cell receptor beta chains given below trace back to one sample, sequenced in a study of blood T cells in healthy people across ages. A second PCR, run for about 6 to 11 cycles, used a sample-barcoded 5' primer plus a J-beta primer mix. Via MiXCR, TCRdb re-called the 5' RACE reads, giving one row per CDR3 protein. In the table there are 760,000 or so distinct CDR3 sequences, 25% of which are singletons. These data also featured in a second study, about T cells of mothers and their children.

Material: blood. The receptors here all came from a boy aged 10-17 years in good health.

This chain links TRBV6-2 or TRBV6-3 with TRBJ2-6; 9 bases are shared with TRBD1. The CDR3 sequence is 19 residues long. Trimming removed 2 bases from V and 1 base from J; junction bases left unmatched: 9. Germline CDR1 reads MNHEY; CDR2 reads SVGEGT. This CDR3 is CASSYEGQGFFSGANVLTF. Here the CDR3 DNA reads TGTGCCAGCAGTTACGAGGGACAGGGTTTCTTTTCTGGGGCCAACGTCCTGACTTTC.

This chain links TRBV9 with TRBJ2-7; possibly TRBD2 for D (6 bases). Germline-derived CDR1 and CDR2 are SGDLS and YYNGEE. Trimming removed 3 bases from V and 3 bases from J, with 16 bases in between. The CDR3 has 15 amino acids. The CDR3 region has the DNA TGTGCCAGCAGCGCCCGGGACTCGGAGGTCTACGAGCAGTACTTC. Translation: CASSARDSEVYEQYF.

This sequence joins TRBV5-1 and TRBJ2-5; TRBD2 agrees at 9 bases. The J call may be mistaken, given a closer DNA end match to TRBJ2-1. CDR3 size: 14 residues. Germline-derived CDR1 and CDR2 are SGHRS and YFSETQ. CDR3 DNA: TGCGCCAGCAGCTATAGCGGGGGCCCTAATGAGCAGTTCTTC. Protein product: CASSYSGGPNEQFF.

This chain links TRBV12-3 or TRBV12-4 with TRBJ2-1, with D possibly matching TRBD2 (5 bases). The CDR3 has 13 residues. Trimming left V 6 bases short and J 7 bases short, with 13 bases between. CDR3 nucleotide sequence: TGTGCCAGCAGCGACGGACTTCCAAATGAGCAGTTCTTC. Protein product: CASSDGLPNEQFF.

This clonotype was detected a few times. The CDR3 reads CASSDGTGNTIYF. The CDR3 coding sequence is TGTGCCAGCAGTGATGGGACTGGAAACACCATATATTTT. This rearrangement joins TRBV25-1 to TRBJ1-3; D is undetermined. The CDR3 sequence is 13 residues long. Germline CDR1 and CDR2: MGHDK and SYGVNS. V lost 3 bases, J lost 2 bases, and 5 bases lay in between.

The chain employs TRBV2 and TRBJ1-1; D uncertain. The CDR3 extends over 12 amino acids. V lost 4 bases to trimming and J lost 4 bases, with 7 bases between them. Germline V gives CDR1 SNHLY, CDR2 FYNNEI. The CDR3 sequence: CASSAPVTEAFF. The CDR3, as DNA: TGTGCCAGCAGTGCCCCGGTCACTGAAGCTTTCTTT.

This clonotype was counted a few times. The V call is TRBV5-6, the J call TRBJ2-7; 8 bases map to TRBD1. This CDR3 is built from 19 residues. V lost 4 bases to trimming and J lost 3 bases; unmatched junction nucleotides: 21. CDR1 is SGHDT, CDR2 YYEEEE, per germline. CDR3 DNA: TGTGCCAGCAGCGTAATTGGTGCGGACAGGGAACCCTACATCTACGAGCAGTACTTC. Its protein is CASSVIGADREPYIYEQYF.

The V gene is TRBV27, the J gene TRBJ2-7; D perhaps matches TRBD2 (6 bases). The germline V gene has CDR1 MNHEY and CDR2 SMNVEV (reference sequence). Trimming stripped 8 bases from V and 2 bases from J, with 19 bases between. The CDR3 consists of 15 residues. CDR3 DNA sequence: TGTGCCAGCTGGGATGTCGGGACTCCCGCCTACGAGCAGTACTTC. This sequence encodes CASWDVGTPAYEQYF.

This clonotype was seen a few times. The V and J genes are TRBV20-1 and TRBJ2-5; TRBD2 is a possible D gene (7 bases). CDR3 length: 14 amino acids. The V end lost 1 base, the J end lost 11 bases, and 20 bases lay between the germline ends. The germline gives CDR1 DFQATT, CDR2 SNEGSKA (reference sequence). CDR3 bases: TGCAGTGCTAGAGGGGTGGGGGCCCTCGGGGGGCAGTACTTC. It is translated as CSARGVGALGGQYF.

This clonotype appeared a few times. V usage is TRBV28 and J usage is TRBJ2-5, with D possibly being TRBD2 (5 bases). The DNA end favors TRBJ2-1, so the J call may be wrong. Germline V gene lookup returns CDR1 MDHEN and CDR2 SYDVKM. The length of the CDR3 is 10 residues. CDR3 region: CATADWEQFF. In DNA, the CDR3 is TGTGCCACCGCGGACTGGGAGCAGTTCTTC.